The 26 T cell receptor beta chains listed next were all sequenced from one sample in a study of T cell clusters in autoimmune cytopenias. TRB was amplified from roughly 270 ng of peripheral blood genomic DNA per sample. One tube held mixed TRB-A and TRB-B primer pools for touch-down PCR. TCRdb re-called the multiplex PCR reads and shows each CDR3 protein once, DNA omitted. The sample has 8,000 to 9,500 distinct CDR3 sequences. The sequenced sample consisted of peripheral blood. These receptors all come from a human donor with an autoimmune cytopenia or autoimmune hepatitis (not recorded which).

CDR3 amino acids: CATGSPGYNEQFF. This rearrangement joins TRBV12-3 or TRBV12-4 to TRBJ2-1; the D call of TRBD1 rests on TCRdb alone, since no DNA is present to check it. This CDR3 is 13 amino acids long.

This chain uses TRBV18 with TRBJ1-1; the D call from TCRdb, TRBD1, cannot be confirmed without DNA. This CDR3 spans 13 amino acids. Germline CDR1 and CDR2: KGHSH and LQKENI. The CDR3 here is CASSGAVNTEAFF.

In terms of frequency, this clonotype is medium-sized. The chain joins TRBV6-1 to TRBJ2-5; TCRdb outputs TRBD1, but without DNA this stays unchecked. Germline assignment: CDR1 MNHNS and CDR2 SASEGT. This CDR3 has 14 residues. CDR3 in amino acids: CASRRQGAWVTQYF.

The V call is TRBV27, the J call TRBJ2-1; TCRdb's D gene call, TRBD2, goes unchecked for lack of DNA. The CDR3 has 15 amino acids. Germline CDR1 reads MNHEY; CDR2 reads SMNVEV (reference sequence). CDR3 loop: CASTPGTSGYNEQFF.

The CDR3 loop reads CAWNLGQAGDEQFF. The chain joins TRBV30 to TRBJ2-1; TCRdb outputs TRBD1, but without DNA this stays unchecked. CDR1 and CDR2 from the germline V gene are GTSNPN and SVGIG (reference sequence). The CDR3 loop spans 14 amino acids. The variable domain in full, completed from reference TRBV30 and TRBJ2-1, reads SQTIHQWPATLVQPVGSPLSLECTVEGTSNPNLYWYRQAAGRGLQLLFYSVGIGQISSEVPQNLSASRPQDRQFILSSKKLLLSDSGFYLCAWNLGQAGDEQFFGPGTRLTVL.

This clonotype is called medium-sized based on its frequency. The chain carries TRBV6-5 and TRBJ1-4. Germline assignment: CDR1 MNHEY and CDR2 SVGAGI. The CDR3 covers 14 residues. The CDR3: CASSPSGLNEKLFF.

The chain is built from TRBV19 and TRBJ2-1; there is no DNA to check the TCRdb D call of TRBD2. CDR1 is LNHDA, CDR2 SQIVND, per germline (reference sequence). The length of the CDR3 is 18 residues. The CDR3 here is CASSDAGTSGSSYNEQFF. Looking up the rest from reference TRBV19 and TRBJ2-1 gives the full variable domain: DGGITQSPKYLFRKEGQNVTLSCEQNLNHDAMYWYRQDPGQGLRLIYYSQIVNDFQKGDIAEGYSVSREKKESFPLTVTSAQKNPTAFYLCASSDAGTSGSSYNEQFFGPGTRLTVL.

By frequency, this clonotype registers medium-sized. The chain employs TRBV19 and TRBJ1-3. Germline V gene data show CDR1 as LNHDA and CDR2 as SQIVND (reference sequence). This CDR3 spans 14 amino acids. The CDR3 loop reads CASTDLSSGNTIYF.

Considering frequency, this clonotype is medium-sized. The genes are TRBV19 and TRBJ1-5; TCRdb selects TRBD1, and the lack of DNA leaves this call unchecked. In germline, CDR1 is LNHDA, CDR2 SQIVND (reference sequence). CDR3 length: 14 amino acids. This CDR3 reads CASDRRDADQPQHF.

This rearrangement joins TRBV12-3 or TRBV12-4 to TRBJ1-6. The CDR3 length is 15 residues. CDR3 sequence reads: CASRGRGSYNSPLHF.

This clonotype counts as medium-sized by frequency. V gene TRBV29-1 combines with J gene TRBJ2-1; TCRdb selects TRBD2, and the lack of DNA leaves this call unchecked. The germline V gene has CDR1 SQVTM and CDR2 ANQGSEA. There are 17 residues in the CDR3. The CDR3 sequence is CSVDGTSGGGAYNEQFF.

The V gene is TRBV13, the J gene TRBJ1-3. Germline V gene data show CDR1 as PRHDT and CDR2 as FYEKMQ (reference sequence). The CDR3 length is 13 residues. CDR3: CASSFGHGDTIYF.

The rearrangement joins TRBV10-3 to TRBJ2-7; with no DNA, the TCRdb D assignment of TRBD2 cannot be verified. The CDR3 runs 14 residues. Germline CDR1 reads ENHRY; CDR2 reads SYGVKD. The CDR3 reads CASRLAGELYEQYF.

This chain uses TRBV20-1 with TRBJ1-1. From germline, CDR1 is DFQATT and CDR2 SNEGSKA (reference sequence). CDR3 length: 14 residues. CDR3 residues: CSARDLRGSRGAFF.

The chain carries TRBV12-3 or TRBV12-4 and TRBJ2-7. The CDR3 runs to 12 residues. CDR3 loop: CASSSGFYEQYF.

This clonotype counts as medium-sized by frequency. The chain carries TRBV19 and TRBJ2-1. Germline V gene sequence: CDR1 LNHDA, CDR2 SQIVND (reference sequence). CDR3 length equals 16 residues. This chain's CDR3 is CASSSQAWSSYNEQFF.

Frequency places this clonotype as medium-sized. The V call is TRBV27, the J call TRBJ2-2; checking the TCRdb D call of TRBD2 is not possible without DNA. The CDR3 contains 15 residues. Germline-derived CDR1 and CDR2 are MNHEY and SMNVEV (reference sequence). The CDR3 reads CASSGTAGGTGELFF.

The V gene is TRBV7-2, the J gene TRBJ2-2; there is no DNA to check the TCRdb D call of TRBD2. Germline CDR1 SGHTA, CDR2 FQGNSA. CDR3 length: 15 amino acids. This CDR3 reads CASSPGTSGTGELFF.

The V and J genes are TRBV20-1 and TRBJ2-6. The CDR3 runs 16 residues. Germline CDR1 DFQATT, CDR2 SNEGSKA (reference sequence). The CDR3 sequence is CSARDLAWLGANVLTF.

Considering frequency, this clonotype is medium-sized. This rearrangement joins TRBV27 to TRBJ2-3; the D call from TCRdb, TRBD1, cannot be confirmed without DNA. The CDR3 totals 16 residues. Germline V lookup: CDR1 MNHEY, CDR2 SMNVEV (reference sequence). The CDR3 loop reads CASSYFRTGGPDTQYF.

The gene calls are TRBV4-1 and TRBJ2-1; TCRdb's D call, TRBD2, is unchecked because there is no DNA. This CDR3 is 18 amino acids long. From germline, CDR1 is MGHRA and CDR2 YSYEKL. CDR3 sequence reads: CASSQDASGPSSYNEQFF.

This clonotype is medium-sized by frequency. This chain links TRBV19 with TRBJ2-1; absent DNA, TCRdb's TRBD1 call cannot be checked. The CDR3 has 15 amino acids. The germline gives CDR1 LNHDA, CDR2 SQIVND (reference sequence). CDR3 region: CASSIGQSSYNEQFF.

V gene TRBV18 combines with J gene TRBJ1-5. Germline V lookup: CDR1 KGHSH, CDR2 LQKENI. This CDR3 has 13 amino acids. CDR3: CASSPGPDQPQHF.

This clonotype is called medium-sized based on its frequency. V and J are TRBV5-6 and TRBJ2-7; the D call from TCRdb, TRBD2, cannot be confirmed without DNA. CDR3 length: 15 amino acids. Looked up from germline, CDR1 is SGHDT and CDR2 is YYEEEE. The CDR3 is CASSPVAGGPNEQYF.

This clonotype is classed as medium-sized by frequency. The chain carries TRBV30 and TRBJ2-7. The germline V gene encodes CDR1 GTSNPN and CDR2 SVGIG (reference sequence). CDR3 length: 12 amino acids. This CDR3 is CAWSGDHYEQYF.

Its frequency marks this clonotype as medium-sized (0.01 to 0.1%). The chain combines TRBV29-1 with TRBJ2-2; TCRdb's D call, TRBD1, is unchecked because there is no DNA. This CDR3 spans 12 amino acids. Germline V gene data show CDR1 as SQVTM and CDR2 as ANQGSEA. The CDR3 protein is CSVAGDTGELFF.